This section outlines one T cell receptor (beta chain) sequence together with its context. The data were taken from a study of OX40 agonist ivuxolimab in advanced cancers. Method: immunoSEQ multiplex PCR; TCRdb's copy keeps in-frame clones and lacks some. Of 12,000 to 15,000 clones in the sample, more than 75% were seen once. Sequenced material: CD4+ or CD8+ T cells sorted from blood, taken in a trial of the OX40 agonist ivuxolimab. The receptor comes from an adult with an advanced solid tumor such as melanoma, head and neck, liver or kidney cancer.

The CDR3: CASSKNPRGTGGDEAEAFF. Written as DNA, the CDR3 is TGTGCCAGCAGCAAAAATCCAAGGGGGACAGGGGGCGACGAGGCTGAAGCTTTCTTT. The rearrangement uses TRBV21-1 and TRBJ1-1; TRBD1, the table's D call, lacks a check against the DNA. TRBV21-1 is annotated as a pseudogene. CDR3 length: 19 amino acids.